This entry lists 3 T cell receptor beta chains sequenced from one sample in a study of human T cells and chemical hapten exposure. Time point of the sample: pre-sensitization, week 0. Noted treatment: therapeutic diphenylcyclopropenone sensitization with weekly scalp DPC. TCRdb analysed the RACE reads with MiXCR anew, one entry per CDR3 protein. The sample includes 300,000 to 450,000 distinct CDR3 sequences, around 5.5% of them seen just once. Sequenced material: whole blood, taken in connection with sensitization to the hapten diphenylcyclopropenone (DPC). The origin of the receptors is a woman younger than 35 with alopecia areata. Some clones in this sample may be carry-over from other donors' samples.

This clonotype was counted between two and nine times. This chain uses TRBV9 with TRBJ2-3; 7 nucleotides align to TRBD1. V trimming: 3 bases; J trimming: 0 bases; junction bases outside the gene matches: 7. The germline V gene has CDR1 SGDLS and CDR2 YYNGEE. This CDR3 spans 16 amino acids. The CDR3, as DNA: TGTGCCAGCAGCGCTACAGGGGCCACTAGCACAGATACGCAGTATTTT. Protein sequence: CASSATGATSTDTQYF. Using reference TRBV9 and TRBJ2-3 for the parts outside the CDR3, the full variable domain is DSGVTQTPKHLITATGQRVTLRCSPRSGDLSVYWYQQSLDQGLQFLIQYYNGEERAKGNILERFSAQQFPDLHSELNLSSLELGDSALYFCASSATGATSTDTQYFGPGTRLTVL.

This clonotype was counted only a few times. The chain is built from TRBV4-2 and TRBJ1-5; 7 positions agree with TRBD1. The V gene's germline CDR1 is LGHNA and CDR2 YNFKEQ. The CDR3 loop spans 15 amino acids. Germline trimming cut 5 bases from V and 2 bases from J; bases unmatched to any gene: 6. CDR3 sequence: CASSSLGTGNQPQHF. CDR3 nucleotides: TGTGCCAGCAGCTCCCTTGGGACAGGCAATCAGCCCCAGCATTTT.

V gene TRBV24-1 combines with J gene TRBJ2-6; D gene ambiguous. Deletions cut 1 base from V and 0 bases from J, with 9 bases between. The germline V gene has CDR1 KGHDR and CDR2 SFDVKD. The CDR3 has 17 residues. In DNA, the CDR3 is TGTGCCACCAGTGATTTCCCACGCGGCTCTGGGGCCAACGTCCTGACTTTC. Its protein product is CATSDFPRGSGANVLTF.